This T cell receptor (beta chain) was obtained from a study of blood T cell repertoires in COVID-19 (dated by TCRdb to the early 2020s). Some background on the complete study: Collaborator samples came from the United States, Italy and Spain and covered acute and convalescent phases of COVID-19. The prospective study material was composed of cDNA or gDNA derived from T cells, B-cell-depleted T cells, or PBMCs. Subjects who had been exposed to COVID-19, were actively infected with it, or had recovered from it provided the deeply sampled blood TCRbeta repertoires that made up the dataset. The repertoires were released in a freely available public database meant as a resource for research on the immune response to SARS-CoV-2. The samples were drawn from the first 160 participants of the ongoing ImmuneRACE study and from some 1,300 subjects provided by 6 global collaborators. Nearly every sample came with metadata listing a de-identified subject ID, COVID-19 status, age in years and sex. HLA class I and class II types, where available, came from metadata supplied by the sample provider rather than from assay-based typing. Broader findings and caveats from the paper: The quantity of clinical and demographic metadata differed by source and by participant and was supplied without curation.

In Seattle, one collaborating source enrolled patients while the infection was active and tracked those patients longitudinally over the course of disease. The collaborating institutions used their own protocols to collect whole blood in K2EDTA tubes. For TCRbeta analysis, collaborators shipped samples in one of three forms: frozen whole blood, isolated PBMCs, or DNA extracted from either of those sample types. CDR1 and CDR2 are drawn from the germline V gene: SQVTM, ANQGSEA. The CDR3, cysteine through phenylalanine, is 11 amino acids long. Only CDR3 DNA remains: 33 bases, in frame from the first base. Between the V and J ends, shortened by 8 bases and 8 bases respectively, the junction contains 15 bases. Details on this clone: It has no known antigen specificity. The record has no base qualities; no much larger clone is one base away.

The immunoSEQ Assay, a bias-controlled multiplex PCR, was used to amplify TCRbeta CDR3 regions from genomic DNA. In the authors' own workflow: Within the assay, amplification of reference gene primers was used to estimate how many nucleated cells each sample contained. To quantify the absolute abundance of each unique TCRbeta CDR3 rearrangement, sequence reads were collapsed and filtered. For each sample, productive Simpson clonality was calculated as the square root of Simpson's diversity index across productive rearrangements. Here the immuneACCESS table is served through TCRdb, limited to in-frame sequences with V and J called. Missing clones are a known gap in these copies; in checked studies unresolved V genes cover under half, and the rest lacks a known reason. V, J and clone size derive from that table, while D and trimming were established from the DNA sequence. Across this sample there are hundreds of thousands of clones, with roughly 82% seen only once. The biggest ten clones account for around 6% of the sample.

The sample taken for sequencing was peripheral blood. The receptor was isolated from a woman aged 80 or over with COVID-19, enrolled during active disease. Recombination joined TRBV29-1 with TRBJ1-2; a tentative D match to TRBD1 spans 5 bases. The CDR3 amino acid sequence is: CSLGEGKGYTF. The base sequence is TGCAGCTTGGGGGAGGGAAAAGGCTACACCTTC.